This TCR beta chain was recovered during a study of T cell changes during pregnancy in multiple sclerosis. This CDR3 contains 15 residues. From germline, CDR1 is SGHKS and CDR2 YYEKEE (reference sequence). V lost 0 bases and J lost 0, with 9 bases in between. The protocol was immunoSEQ multiplex PCR, while the TCRdb copy is restricted to in-frame clones and leaves out a portion. The sample holds more than 100,000 clones, roughly 93% seen once. The sequences come from peripheral blood, collected after pregnancy. The chain has TRBV5-5 and TRBJ1-2; D unresolved. This clonotype originated in a female donor with multiple sclerosis, enrolled in a pregnancy study. The CDR3 coding sequence is TGTGCCAGCAGCTTGGAGGCAGGCGCTAACTATGGCTACACCTTC. It translates to CASSLEAGANYGYTF.